A single sample is the source of the 14 T cell receptor beta chains below, sequenced in a study of T cells expressing NK-cell markers. Each CDR3 protein gets one entry in TCRdb, which reprocessed the 5' RACE reads and gives no DNA. The sample holds 200,000 to 300,000 distinct CDR3 sequences. Input material: blood T cells: a sorted CD56 or NKG2C T cell subset, CD4+ or CD8+ T cells, or bulk PBMC T cells (not recorded which). These TCRs come from a man aged 18-30 years in good health.

The chain combines TRBV28 with TRBJ2-7; TCRdb names TRBD1, which stays unverified in the absence of DNA. The germline V gene has CDR1 MDHEN and CDR2 SYDVKM. The CDR3 sequence is 15 residues long. The CDR3 sequence is CASSPGTASSYEQYF.

The V call is TRBV25-1, the J call TRBJ1-4; as DNA is missing, the TRBD1 call by TCRdb cannot be tested. This CDR3 region has 14 residues. Germline V lookup: CDR1 MGHDK, CDR2 SYGVNS. CDR3 sequence: CASSRAGGREKLFF. Variable domain in full (rest from reference TRBV25-1 and TRBJ1-4): EADIYQTPRYLVIGTGKKITLECSQTMGHDKMYWYQQDPGMELHLIHYSYGVNSTEKGDLSSESTVSRIRTEHFPLTLESARPSHTSQYLCASSRAGGREKLFFGSGTQLSVL.

The rearrangement uses TRBV20-1 and TRBJ2-3; TCRdb's D gene call, TRBD2, goes unchecked for lack of DNA. The germline gives CDR1 DFQATT, CDR2 SNEGSKA (reference sequence). This CDR3 has 14 residues. The CDR3 here is CSAPLAGFTDTQYF.

This chain uses TRBV30 with TRBJ2-1; TCRdb indicates TRBD2, and absent DNA this call remains unverified. The CDR3 has 17 residues. CDR1 and CDR2 (germline): GTSNPN, SVGIG (reference sequence). The CDR3 loop is CAWSSVGTSGIGNEQFF. Based on the CDR3 plus reference TRBV30 and TRBJ2-1, the full variable domain is SQTIHQWPATLVQPVGSPLSLECTVEGTSNPNLYWYRQAAGRGLQLLFYSVGIGQISSEVPQNLSASRPQDRQFILSSKKLLLSDSGFYLCAWSSVGTSGIGNEQFFGPGTRLTVL.

Here the CDR3 reads CSVPDLTGVYEQYF. V and J are TRBV29-1 and TRBJ2-7. Germline V gene sequence: CDR1 SQVTM, CDR2 ANQGSEA. The CDR3 contains 14 residues.

The V call is TRBV29-1, the J call TRBJ2-1; the TCRdb call, TRBD2, lacks DNA for checking. The CDR3 is 14 residues long. From germline, CDR1 is SQVTM and CDR2 ANQGSEA. The CDR3 here is CSGPSGRELNEQFF.

J is TRBJ2-2 and V is TRBV12-5. CDR3 length equals 13 residues. The germline gives CDR1 LGHNT, CDR2 FRNRAP. This CDR3 is CASGQVVGGELFF.

This sequence joins TRBV10-1 and TRBJ2-2; TCRdb's assignment of TRBD1 cannot be checked, as there is no DNA. This CDR3 is 15 amino acids long. Germline V CDR1 and CDR2: WNHNN, SYGVQD (reference sequence). The CDR3 sequence is CASLAQDRGTGELFF.

The CDR3 sequence is CASSLYGEGEQYF. The gene calls are TRBV5-6 and TRBJ2-7; with no DNA, the TCRdb D assignment of TRBD2 cannot be verified. CDR1 is SGHDT and CDR2 is YYEEEE in the germline V gene. The CDR3 runs 13 residues. Complete variable domain (other parts from reference TRBV5-6 and TRBJ2-7): DAGVTQSPTHLIKTRGQQVTLRCSPKSGHDTVSWYQQALGQGPQFIFQYYEEEERQRGNFPDRFSGHQFPNYSSELNVNALLLGDSALYLCASSLYGEGEQYFGPGTRLTVT.

The gene calls are TRBV12-3 or TRBV12-4 and TRBJ2-3; TCRdb calls TRBD2, which cannot be checked without DNA. CDR3 length equals 15 residues. CDR3 sequence: CASSLSSGSTDTQYF.

The chain combines TRBV19 with TRBJ2-1; the TRBD2 assignment by TCRdb is unverifiable without DNA. The germline V gene encodes CDR1 LNHDA and CDR2 SQIVND (reference sequence). The CDR3 covers 13 residues. This chain's CDR3 is CASNTGGGYEQFF.

The rearrangement uses TRBV29-1 and TRBJ1-2. This CDR3 spans 11 amino acids. Looked up from germline, CDR1 is SQVTM and CDR2 is ANQGSEA. CDR3 sequence: CSVFGPDGYTF.

The CDR3 loop reads CASSRLAGTLETQYF. The chain carries TRBV5-4 and TRBJ2-5; as DNA is missing, the TRBD2 call by TCRdb cannot be tested. CDR1 and CDR2 from the germline V gene are SGHNT and YYREEE (reference sequence). The CDR3 is 15 amino acids.

The chain links TRBV29-1 to TRBJ1-3; TCRdb's assignment of TRBD1 cannot be checked, as there is no DNA. This CDR3 has 14 amino acids. Looked up from germline, CDR1 is SQVTM and CDR2 is ANQGSEA. The CDR3 here is CSVVVGGAGNTIYF.